The 8 T cell receptor beta chains given below trace back to one sample, sequenced in a study of blood T cells in healthy people across ages. PCR was performed a second time for about 7 to 11 cycles using a sample-barcoded 5' primer and a J-beta primer mix. TCRdb re-analysed the 5' RACE reads in MiXCR, keeping a single row per CDR3 protein. Here the sample spans 1.2 million to 1.5 million distinct CDR3 sequences, around 42% being singletons. Sequencing was done on a sample of blood. These receptors all come from a woman under 30 in good health.

This chain links TRBV11-2 with TRBJ2-1; 7 nucleotides align to TRBD2. The DNA end is a closer match to TRBJ2-7, so the J assignment may be wrong. The CDR3 sequence is 15 residues long. The germline gives CDR1 SGHAT, CDR2 FQNNGV. For the CDR3, the DNA is TGTGCCAGCAGCTCCGACCACGGGGGGATCTACGAGCAGTACTTC. Protein product: CASSSDHGGIYEQYF.

About this clonotype itself: Germline and junction disagree at one end, which may indicate a read error. V and J are TRBV10-3 and TRBJ2-5; 8 bases agree with TRBD2. Per germline, CDR1 ENHRY and CDR2 SYGVKD. The CDR3 runs 15 residues. Here the CDR3 reads CAFSAPGLDTETQYF. The CDR3 DNA sequence: TGTGCCTTCAGTGCCCCGGGACTAGATACGGAGACCCAGTACTTC.

This clonotype occurred a few times. The chain combines TRBV7-8 with TRBJ1-1; 11 bases map to TRBD1. There are 16 residues in the CDR3. The germline gives CDR1 SGHVS, CDR2 FQNEAQ. J was trimmed by 4 bases and V by 2 bases; bases with no gene match: 6. The DNA for the CDR3 is TGTGCCAGCAGCTTACGGGACAGGGGGAAGGGCACTGAAGCTTTCTTT. Translating it yields CASSLRDRGKGTEAFF.

The sample holds one count of this clonotype. The chain uses TRBV28 and TRBJ1-1; 7 bases are a match to TRBD1. Trimming cost V 8 bases and J 1 base; bases outside gene matches: 16. The CDR3 has 17 residues. CDR1 MDHEN and CDR2 SYDVKM come from the germline V gene. CDR3 protein: CASPVSGQEGWNTEAFF. Written as DNA, the CDR3 is TGTGCCAGCCCCGTTTCCGGACAGGAGGGATGGAACACTGAAGCTTTCTTT.

The V and J genes are TRBV4-1 and TRBJ2-7; the D gene is possibly TRBD1 (5 bases). Trimming shortened V by 2 bases and J by 3 bases, and 14 bases separated the two germline ends. Germline values: CDR1 MGHRA, CDR2 YSYEKL. The CDR3 runs to 15 residues. CDR3 residues: CASSQTKGEGYEQYF. The CDR3 DNA follows: TGCGCCAGCAGCCAAACGAAAGGGGAAGGCTACGAGCAGTACTTC.

The chain recombines TRBV6-2 or TRBV6-3 with TRBJ1-5; 7 bases align to TRBD1. The germline CDR1 and CDR2 sequences are MNHEY and SVGEGT. The CDR3 covers 13 residues. Germline trimming cut 4 bases from V and 8 bases from J; bases unmatched to any gene: 5. CDR3 coding DNA: TGTGCCAGCAGTTGCCGACAGGGTAAGCCCCAGCATTTT. This encodes CASSCRQGKPQHF.

The chain employs TRBV4-1 and TRBJ2-3, with 8 bases aligning to TRBD2. The CDR3 runs 16 residues. Per germline, CDR1 MGHRA and CDR2 YSYEKL. The J segment lost 6 bases and the V segment lost 1 base, leaving 9 bases of the junction unmatched. The CDR3, as DNA: TGCGCCAGCAGCCAAGCCCAGCGGGGGCAAGGGGATACGCAGTATTTT. Translating it yields CASSQAQRGQGDTQYF.

This clonotype was observed a handful of times. The chain couples TRBV4-1 to TRBJ2-5; D possibly corresponds to TRBD1 (6 bases). Germline CDR1 reads MGHRA; CDR2 reads YSYEKL. V was clipped by 4 bases and J by 11 bases, with 20 bases between them. This CDR3 is 14 amino acids long. This CDR3 is CASSPPGRDNEQYF. The CDR3 coding sequence is TGCGCCAGCAGCCCCCCGGGTAGGGACAATGAGCAGTACTTC.